This T cell receptor (beta chain) was identified in a study of CD8+ T cells in alopecia areata. Overall study context: Dosing spanned 6 to 18 months on tofacitinib, then 6 months off drug.

With respect to this clone: Its antigen is not identified.

There are 15 residues in the CDR3. Per germline, CDR1 SEHNR and CDR2 FQNEAQ (reference sequence). V lost 0 bases and J lost 5, with 14 bases in between. Treatment in this sample: oral pan-JAK inhibitor, 5-10 mg twice daily. Sequencing used cDNA as its template, made by extracting RNA and reverse transcribing it. Here immunoSEQ multiplex PCR was the method, and the copy in TCRdb shows in-frame clones only, minus some. The table includes roughly 180,000 clones, 55% to 70% detected once. The study's findings and limits: While tofacitinib was given, many expanded lesional clones persisted in scalp and blood.

The source was CD4+ T cells sorted from blood, collected at week 4, from a patient treated with tofacitinib. The sequence came from a human donor with alopecia areata. The chain uses TRBV7-9 and TRBJ2-7; D is tentatively TRBD1 or TRBD2 (6 bases each). CDR3 residues: CASSLAGGLKHEQYF. As DNA, the CDR3 is TGTGCCAGCAGCTTAGCGGGGGGCCTAAAACACGAGCAGTACTTC.